This T cell receptor (beta chain) is drawn from a study of blood T cells in healthy people across ages. V was cut by 3 bases and J by 3 bases, with 9 bases left in between. In germline, CDR1 is DFQATT, CDR2 SNEGSKA (reference sequence). The CDR3 extends over 12 amino acids. Alongside a J-beta primer mix, a sample-barcoded 5' primer served in a second PCR lasting about 7 to 11 cycles. In TCRdb, the 5' RACE reads were re-called with MiXCR into one record per CDR3 protein. The table includes fewer than 600,000 distinct CDR3 sequences, approximately 26% detected once. This same sample was also part of a study on T cells of mothers and their children.

This rearrangement joins TRBV20-1 to TRBJ2-7; perhaps TRBD2 as D (6 bases). Sequenced: blood. The sequence was obtained from a boy aged 2 to 9 in good health. This CDR3 reads CSASPEGYEQYF. The CDR3 DNA follows: TGCAGTGCTAGTCCGGAGGGCTACGAGCAGTACTTC.